This T cell receptor (beta chain) originates from a study of control samples from healthy donors and cancer patients. This CDR3 has 14 residues. Trimming removed 1 base at V and 4 bases at J, with 8 bases between. The germline V gene encodes CDR1 SGHTA and CDR2 FQGTGA. Using immunoSEQ multiplex PCR, the repertoire was profiled, and TCRdb retains in-frame clones only, with some absent. The sample has 100,000 to 150,000 clones; more than 85% are singletons. The specimen sequenced was blood. This TCR derives from a young man in good health. The chain recombines TRBV7-3 with TRBJ1-3; D is undetermined. The CDR3 nucleotides are TGTGCCAGCAGCTTAAACGGTGCCGGAAACACCATATATTTT. This sequence encodes CASSLNGAGNTIYF. Full variable domain (missing parts from reference TRBV7-3 and TRBJ1-3): GAGVSQTPSNKVTEKGKYVELRCDPISGHTALYWYRQSLGQGPEFLIYFQGTGAADDSGLPNDRFFAVRPEGSVSTLKIQRTERGDSAVYLCASSLNGAGNTIYFGEGSWLTVV.